These T cell receptor beta chains were read from a single sample in a study of cytomegalovirus exposure and HLA in healthy donors. The repertoire was sequenced with immunoSEQ multiplex PCR; TCRdb's copy has only in-frame clones and lacks some. Of approximately 57,000 clones in the sample, roughly 93% are singletons; the top ten hold approximately 5.5%. The sequenced sample consisted of PBMCs. The receptor set was obtained from a woman between 18 and 29 years old in good health and CMV-seronegative. Both conserved end residues are part of each CDR3. Fields, in order: CDR3 length, clone size, V gene, CDR3 protein. The size field is filled for only some rows; it gives once, few, many or a size class.

>17|once|TRBV7-2
CASSITSGGFRAGELFF
>16|NA|TRBV10-1
CASSPSAGGSYNEQFF
>16|medium-sized|TRBV19
CASTSGSGRGSDTQYF
>15|NA|TRBV7-2
CASMQELALSDTQYF
>15|NA|TRBV19
CASRRITGGAWRAFF
>16|NA|TRBV19
CASSGYNGGGNQPQHF
>14|NA|TRBV19
CASSMGQLDTEAFF
>15|NA|TRBV7-8
CASNLGSTSTDTQYF
>17|few|TRBV7-2
CASSLDGSGRATDTQYF
>14|NA|TRBV4-2
CASSQELNNYGYTF
>13|NA|TRBV6-5
CASSYGTVNEQFF
>16|NA|TRBV28
CASSSSGTGRLETQYF